Listed below are T cell receptor beta chains from one sample, sequenced in a study of blood T cell repertoires in COVID-19. The method was immunoSEQ multiplex PCR; TCRdb's version includes in-frame clones alone and lacks a portion of them. The sample holds roughly 220,000 clones, nearly 90% seen once. The sequencing input was PBMCs or T cells enriched from blood (not recorded which). These TCRs come from a man aged 25-45 years who had been exposed to COVID-19. Each CDR3 is given with its conserved first and last residue. A D gene is named only where the DNA matches it firmly. A clone size is listed for some rows: how often the clone was seen (once, few, many), or a class if it is expanded.

TRBD2	TRBV7-2	once	TRBJ2-7	CASSLAGTSDYEQYF	TGTGCCAGCAGCTTAGCAGGGACTAGCGACTACGAGCAGTACTTC
TRBD2	TRBV9	.	TRBJ2-3	CASSVAPPRGGTDTQYF	TGTGCCAGCAGCGTAGCTCCTCCGCGGGGGGGCACAGATACGCAGTATTTT
TRBD1	TRBV7-9	.	TRBJ2-2	CASSRDRVTGELFF	TGTGCCAGCAGCCGGGACAGGGTGACCGGGGAGCTGTTTTTT
.	TRBV30	once	TRBJ1-5	CASSRGDQPQHF	TGTGCCTCTAGTAGAGGAGATCAGCCCCAGCATTTT
TRBD2	TRBV5-1	.	TRBJ2-7	CASSLTSGGYEQYF	TGCGCCAGCAGCTTAACTAGCGGGGGGTACGAGCAGTACTTC
.	TRBV18	.	TRBJ2-5	CASSSRETQYF	TGTGCCAGCTCCAGTCGAGAGACCCAGTACTTC
TRBD2	TRBV7-3	.	TRBJ2-5	CASIGLAGTETQYF	TGTGCCAGCATAGGGCTAGCGGGAACTGAGACCCAGTACTTC
.	TRBV2	.	TRBJ2-6	CASSPGISGANVLTF	TGTGCCAGCAGTCCAGGGATCTCTGGGGCCAACGTCCTGACTTTC
.	TRBV18	.	TRBJ1-5	CASSREAGVDQPQHF	TGTGCCAGCTCACGTGAGGCGGGGGTGGATCAGCCCCAGCATTTT
TRBD1	TRBV5-1	.	TRBJ2-6	CASRGQGGPGANVLTF	TGCGCCAGCAGGGGACAGGGGGGTCCCGGGGCCAACGTCCTGACTTTC
.	TRBV6-6	.	TRBJ1-1	CASSYSTLEAFF	TGTGCCAGCAGTTACTCGACACTTGAAGCTTTCTTT
.	TRBV10-3	.	TRBJ1-6	CAIRETESNSPLHF	TGTGCCATCAGAGAGACAGAAAGTAATTCACCCCTCCACTTT
TRBD1	TRBV9	.	TRBJ1-2	CASSVTGAYGYTF	TGTGCCAGCAGCGTAACAGGGGCCTATGGCTACACCTTC
TRBD1	TRBV20-1	once	TRBJ1-5	CSASMVGTGVMLDQPQHF	TGCAGTGCTAGTATGGTGGGGACAGGGGTTATGTTGGATCAGCCCCAGCATTTT
.	TRBV7-9	.	TRBJ1-1	CASSPKTEAFF	TGTGCCAGCAGCCCTAAAACTGAAGCTTTCTTT
.	TRBV5-1	.	TRBJ1-2	CASSLEGSNYGYTF	TGCGCCAGCAGCTTGGAGGGGTCAAACTATGGCTACACCTTC
.	TRBV3-1/TRBV3-2	.	TRBJ2-5	CASSGGPQETQYF	TGTGCCAGCAGCGGGGGCCCCCAAGAGACCCAGTACTTC
.	TRBV18	.	TRBJ2-7	CASSPPSRVFHEQYF	TGTGCCAGCTCACCACCGTCTCGAGTTTTCCACGAGCAGTACTTC
TRBD1	TRBV5-6	.	TRBJ2-7	CASSLSGTGFDEQYF	TGTGCCAGCAGCTTGTCTGGGACAGGGTTCGACGAGCAGTACTTC
TRBD1	TRBV10-3	.	TRBJ2-7	CATDRGRGEQYF	TGTGCCACCGACAGGGGGCGAGGCGAGCAGTACTTC
.	TRBV9	few	TRBJ2-2	CAYTAVAGNTGELFF	TGTGCCTATACGGCAGTGGCGGGGAACACCGGGGAGCTGTTTTTT
.	TRBV3-1/TRBV3-2	.	TRBJ2-4	CASSQDGSGNIQYF	TGTGCCAGCAGCCAAGATGGTTCGGGGAACATTCAGTACTTC
TRBD1	TRBV27	.	TRBJ1-1	CASRTGQLNTEAFF	TGTGCCAGCAGAACGGGACAGCTGAACACTGAAGCTTTCTTT
TRBD2	TRBV7-9	.	TRBJ2-5	CASSRGGSTSGGPQTLQETQYF	TGTGCCAGCAGCCGGGGTGGGTCGACTAGCGGGGGGCCCCAAACATTACAAGAGACCCAGTACTTC
TRBD2	TRBV5-1	.	TRBJ2-5	CASSLDPSGVETQYF	TGCGCCAGCAGCTTGGATCCCAGCGGGGTTGAGACCCAGTACTTC
.	TRBV4-3	.	TRBJ2-1	CASSQVGGSNNEQFF	TGCGCCAGCAGCCAAGTCGGCGGTAGCAACAATGAGCAGTTCTTC
TRBD2	TRBV4-1	.	TRBJ2-1	CASSQEIPTSGAYNEQFF	TGCGCCAGCAGCCAAGAAATTCCCACTAGCGGAGCCTACAATGAGCAGTTCTTC
.	TRBV5-1	.	TRBJ2-1	CASSLQPVEDEQFF	TGCGCCAGCAGCTTACAACCCGTTGAGGATGAGCAGTTCTTC
.	TRBV29-1	.	TRBJ2-5	CSTTSGAGQETQYF	TGCAGCACCACGTCTGGAGCAGGGCAAGAGACCCAGTACTTC
TRBD1	TRBV7-9	.	TRBJ2-7	CASTIGQGEQYF	TGTGCCAGCACCATAGGACAGGGGGAGCAGTACTTC
.	TRBV27	.	TRBJ1-2	CASSFRGSSYGYTF	TGTGCCAGCAGTTTTCGTGGTAGCAGCTATGGCTACACCTTC
.	TRBV5-1	.	TRBJ1-3	CASSFGGSGGNTIYF	TGCGCCAGCAGCTTCGGGGGATCAGGAGGAAACACCATATATTTT
.	TRBV27	.	TRBJ1-1	CASRELGQSNTEAFF	TGTGCCAGCAGAGAACTGGGGCAATCGAACACTGAAGCTTTCTTT
TRBD1	TRBV6-1	.	TRBJ1-1	CASSDLGQVFVNTEAFF	TGTGCCAGCAGTGACTTGGGACAGGTGTTCGTGAACACTGAAGCTTTCTTT
.	TRBV25-1	once	TRBJ1-1	CASNDGLQAFF	TGTGCCAGCAACGATGGCCTACAGGCTTTCTTT
.	TRBV13	.	TRBJ2-3	CASSLLSGATLTDTQYF	TGTGCCAGCAGCTTATTGTCGGGAGCAACTTTAACAGATACGCAGTATTTT
.	TRBV6-5	.	TRBJ2-7	CASSYTNSYEQYF	TGTGCCAGCAGTTACACTAACTCCTACGAGCAGTACTTC
TRBD2	TRBV19	.	TRBJ2-3	CASSMDGGDTDTQYF	TGTGCCAGTAGTATGGACGGGGGGGACACAGATACGCAGTATTTT
TRBD1	TRBV5-4	.	TRBJ2-4	CASSRPGQGTRNIQYF	TGTGCCAGCAGTCGACCGGGACAGGGGACGAGGAACATTCAGTACTTC
.	TRBV2	once	TRBJ2-1	CASSEEGWAQFF	TGTGCCAGCAGTGAGGAGGGGTGGGCGCAGTTCTTC
TRBD1	TRBV7-9	few	TRBJ1-6	CASSPGRGGGSPLHF	TGTGCCAGCAGCCCGGGTCGAGGGGGCGGTTCACCCCTCCACTTT
.	TRBV5-4	few	TRBJ2-5	CASSQGGRETQYF	TGTGCCAGCAGCCAGGGGGGCAGAGAGACCCAGTACTTC
TRBD1	TRBV7-8	.	TRBJ1-5	CASSLAVDREGNQPQHF	TGTGCCAGCAGCTTAGCGGTTGACAGGGAAGGCAATCAGCCCCAGCATTTT
.	TRBV4-1	.	TRBJ1-6	CASSPRRQSSNSPLHF	TGCGCCAGCAGCCCCCGGAGACAGTCCTCCAATTCACCCCTCCACTTT
TRBD1	TRBV11-3	.	TRBJ1-3	CASSLGPSPTGSGNTIYF	TGTGCCAGCAGCCTCGGACCATCTCCGACAGGGTCTGGAAACACCATATATTTT
.	TRBV5-4	.	TRBJ2-3	CASRGPGRSPTSTDTQYF	TGTGCCAGCAGAGGGCCGGGGAGGAGCCCCACTAGCACAGATACGCAGTATTTT
.	TRBV6-1	.	TRBJ2-1	CASIEPFRELKARNEQFF	TGTGCCAGCATTGAACCCTTCAGGGAACTCAAGGCCAGAAATGAGCAGTTCTTC
TRBD2	TRBV2	.	TRBJ2-5	CASGSGGREETQYF	TGTGCCAGCGGTAGCGGGGGTCGAGAAGAGACCCAGTACTTC
.	TRBV19	.	TRBJ1-6	CASSSMSWGDLYNSPLHF	TGTGCCAGTAGTTCCATGTCGTGGGGGGACCTCTATAATTCACCCCTCCACTTT
TRBD1	TRBV30	.	TRBJ1-2	CACPTGTEKYGYTF	TGTGCCTGCCCGACCGGGACAGAGAAGTATGGCTACACCTTC
TRBD1	TRBV2	once	TRBJ1-6	CASSEALHVVAADRGQGENSPLHF	TGTGCCAGCAGTGAAGCGCTTCATGTGGTCGCAGCCGACAGGGGGCAAGGTGAAAATTCACCCCTCCACTTT
TRBD1	TRBV2	.	TRBJ2-7	CASSSTGDLYEQYF	TGTGCCAGCAGTTCGACAGGGGACTTATACGAGCAGTACTTC
.	TRBV18	.	TRBJ1-1	CASSPPAGIWRENTEAFF	TGTGCCAGCTCACCCCCGGCGGGAATATGGCGGGAGAACACTGAAGCTTTCTTT
.	TRBV30	once	TRBJ1-3	CAWIYSGNTIYF	TGTGCCTGGATCTACTCTGGAAACACCATATATTTT